This entry lists 9 T cell receptor beta chains sequenced from one sample in a study of post-analysis software for immune sequencing data. Study-wide findings and caveats: Among roughly five TRBV segments more frequent in patients than controls were TRBV5-6, TRBV5-1 and TRBV20-1.

Unique molecular identifiers had been added to the TCR beta cDNA libraries. Each CDR3 protein gets one entry after TCRdb re-called the PCR reads with MiXCR. This table holds about 540,000 distinct CDR3 sequences, around a third found once. Which antigens these TCRs recognize remains unknown. Sequencing was performed on blood. The receptors were gathered from a girl aged 2 to 17 with multiple sclerosis.

This clonotype occurred many times. The chain employs TRBV20-1 and TRBJ2-7; tentative D call: TRBD2 (6 bases). This CDR3 region has 13 residues. V gave up 4 bases and J gave up 9 bases, with 19 bases separating them. Germline-derived CDR1 and CDR2 are DFQATT and SNEGSKA (reference sequence). Here the CDR3 DNA reads TGCAGTGCTACCCCGACACCCCCCGGGGGGCAGTACTTC. The encoded protein is CSATPTPPGGQYF.

This clonotype appeared a single time. The chain combines TRBV5-1 with TRBJ2-5; D perhaps matches TRBD1 (5 bases). The better agreement between TRBJ2-7 and the DNA end casts doubt on the J call. Germline values: CDR1 SGHRS, CDR2 YFSETQ. The CDR3 runs 13 residues. This CDR3 is CASSWGDAYEQYF. The CDR3 DNA sequence: TGCGCCAGCAGCTGGGGCGATGCCTACGAGCAGTACTTC.

This clonotype was picked up one time. V is TRBV9 and J is TRBJ1-4; 8 bases are a match to TRBD1. Trimming took 3 bases from V and 12 from J; bases not matched to a gene: 10. This CDR3 spans 14 amino acids. CDR1 SGDLS and CDR2 YYNGEE come from the germline V gene. The CDR3 region is CASSGTGKDVQLFF. DNA of the CDR3: TGTGCCAGCAGCGGGACAGGGAAGGATGTGCAACTGTTTTTT.

The gene calls are TRBV5-1 and TRBJ1-1; TRBD1 matches 8 bases. Germline V lookup: CDR1 SGHRS, CDR2 YFSETQ. The CDR3 is made up of 14 amino acids. J was trimmed by 4 bases and V by 1 base; bases with no gene match: 3. The CDR3 loop reads CASSLRQGSTEAFF. The CDR3 nucleotides read TGCGCCAGCAGCTTGAGACAGGGGAGCACTGAAGCTTTCTTT.

This clonotype was seen a handful of times. Sequence at one end of the junction differs from germline and may be a read error. CDR3 sequence: CASSLWTSGRTYTQYF. CDR3 DNA: TGTGCCAGCAGCCTCTGGACTAGCGGACGCACATATACGCAGTATTTT. The chain joins TRBV13 to TRBJ2-3, with 10 bases fitting TRBD2. The CDR3 totals 16 residues. Germline V CDR1 and CDR2: PRHDT, FYEKMQ (reference sequence).

The chain couples TRBV10-3 to TRBJ2-5; possibly TRBD2 for D (5 bases). V shed 3 bases and J shed 5 bases, with 22 bases lying between them. The CDR3 contains 17 residues. The germline gives CDR1 ENHRY, CDR2 SYGVKD. This CDR3 is CAISDTINTASGETQYF. The CDR3 nucleotides are TGTGCCATCAGTGACACCATAAATACGGCCTCGGGGGAGACCCAGTACTTC.

This sequence joins TRBV7-2 and TRBJ1-1; D gene unclear. The V end lost 5 bases, the J end lost 0 bases, and 10 bases lay between the germline ends. The CDR3 length is 14 residues. Germline V gene sequence: CDR1 SGHTA, CDR2 FQGNSA. The CDR3 bases are TGTGCCAGCAGCCTACGTTCAGTGAACACTGAAGCTTTCTTT. As protein: CASSLRSVNTEAFF.

This clonotype came up a few times. The rearrangement joins TRBV7-8 to TRBJ2-5; the D is unclear. Trimming shortened V by 1 base and J by 2 bases, and 11 bases separated the two germline ends. This CDR3 spans 15 amino acids. Per the germline V gene, CDR1 is SGHVS and CDR2 is FQNEAQ. The CDR3 DNA sequence: TGTGCCAGCAGCTTAGAGGGTACGGATCAAGAGACCCAGTACTTC. Residues: CASSLEGTDQETQYF.

The chain uses TRBV12-3 or TRBV12-4 and TRBJ2-7; 7 positions agree with TRBD1. The junction had 7 bases not matched to a gene; V was cut back by 2 bases and J by 3 bases. This CDR3 has 15 amino acids. The chain's CDR3 is CASSLRTGAGYEQYF. CDR3 DNA sequence: TGTGCCAGCAGTTTACGAACAGGGGCAGGCTACGAGCAGTACTTC.